A selection of T cell receptor beta chains follows, all from one sample in a study of blood T cell repertoires in COVID-19. Assay: immunoSEQ multiplex PCR; the TCRdb copy retains only in-frame clones and omits some. Among 300,000 to 350,000 clones listed, 87% were seen once. The specimen sequenced was PBMCs or T cells enriched from blood (not recorded which). All receptors come from a woman aged 30 to 39 who had recovered from COVID-19. The CDR3 runs from the conserved cysteine through the conserved F or W. Fields, in order: V gene, D gene, clone size, J gene, CDR3 protein, CDR3 DNA. The D gene is left open where the match is weak. Size values are once, few and many counts, or a class for expanded clones, and some rows have none.

TRBV30	TRBD2	.	TRBJ2-3	CAWSGLAVTDTQYF	TGTGCCTGGAGTGGACTAGCGGTCACAGATACGCAGTATTTT
TRBV2	TRBD2	.	TRBJ2-2	CASSAGGTRNTGELFF	TGTGCCAGCAGTGCCGGAGGGACTAGAAACACCGGGGAGCTGTTTTTT
TRBV11-2	.	.	TRBJ1-1	CASSFTTGEAFF	TGTGCCAGCAGCTTTACGACAGGTGAAGCTTTCTTT
TRBV28	.	.	TRBJ1-3	CASSLIRGRPGNTIYF	TGTGCCAGCAGTTTAATTAGAGGGAGGCCCGGAAACACCATATATTTT
TRBV5-5	TRBD2	once	TRBJ2-7	CASSMDPGLADSYEQYF	TGTGCCAGCAGCATGGATCCGGGACTAGCGGATTCCTACGAGCAGTACTTC
TRBV5-1	.	.	TRBJ1-2	CASSLATTNYGYTF	TGCGCCAGCAGCTTGGCCACAACTAACTATGGCTACACCTTC
TRBV14	TRBD1	once	TRBJ2-2	CASSQVQGRRTGELFF	TGTGCCAGCAGCCAAGTACAGGGGCGTAGGACCGGGGAGCTGTTTTTT
TRBV12-3/TRBV12-4	.	.	TRBJ1-5	CASSLDGEPQHF	TGTGCCAGCAGTTTAGATGGAGAACCCCAGCATTTT
TRBV14	.	.	TRBJ2-2	CASSHRAGIYTGELFF	TGTGCCAGCAGCCACCGAGCAGGGATTTACACCGGGGAGCTGTTTTTT
TRBV5-4	TRBD1	.	TRBJ2-3	CASSLDRGSTDTQYF	TGTGCCAGCAGCTTGGACAGGGGGAGCACAGATACGCAGTATTTT
TRBV6-2/TRBV6-3	TRBD1	.	TRBJ1-1	CASSGQGAGNTEAFF	TGTGCCAGCAGCGGACAGGGGGCTGGGAACACTGAAGCTTTCTTT
TRBV9	.	.	TRBJ2-5	CASIPPEAPSETQYF	TGTGCCAGCATCCCGCCCGAAGCACCCTCCGAGACCCAGTACTTC
TRBV6-5	TRBD1	once	TRBJ2-7	CASSQGRDRVYEQYF	TGTGCCAGCAGTCAGGGCCGGGACAGGGTCTACGAGCAGTACTTC
TRBV15	.	.	TRBJ1-5	CATSREESSYQPQHF	TGTGCCACCAGCAGAGAAGAGAGTTCTTATCAGCCCCAGCATTTT
TRBV28	TRBD1	.	TRBJ1-2	CASSLADRNYGYTF	TGTGCCAGCAGTTTGGCGGACAGGAACTATGGCTACACCTTC
TRBV5-4	TRBD1	.	TRBJ2-5	CASSPRMKTGQETQYF	TGTGCCAGCAGCCCGCGAATGAAGACAGGGCAAGAGACCCAGTACTTC
TRBV7-2	.	.	TRBJ2-7	CASSGGQTEQYF	TGTGCCAGCAGCGGTGGCCAAACCGAGCAGTACTTC
TRBV7-9	.	.	TRBJ2-7	CASSLEGRGYEQYF	TGTGCCAGCAGCTTAGAAGGCAGGGGTTACGAGCAGTACTTC
TRBV18	.	once	TRBJ1-1	CASSPPEGGRARAFF	TGTGCCAGCTCACCACCGGAAGGGGGAAGGGCTAGGGCTTTCTTT
TRBV3-1/TRBV3-2	TRBD2	once	TRBJ2-7	CASSQAAGGPGKQYF	TGTGCCAGCAGCCAAGCAGCGGGGGGGCCGGGCAAGCAGTACTTC
TRBV3-1/TRBV3-2	.	once	TRBJ2-1	CASSQDIQGRQQFF	TGTGCCAGCAGCCAAGATATTCAGGGAAGGCAGCAGTTCTTC
TRBV25-1	TRBD1	once	TRBJ1-4	CASSGRDRGSEKLFF	TGTGCCAGCAGTGGGCGGGACAGGGGATCCGAAAAACTGTTTTTT
TRBV19	TRBD1	.	TRBJ1-6	CASSIGTGGVGLHF	TGTGCCAGTAGTATCGGGACAGGGGGAGTGGGGCTCCACTTT
TRBV5-6	.	.	TRBJ1-1	CASSLQVDSYNTEAFF	TGTGCCAGCAGCTTGCAAGTGGACAGCTATAACACTGAAGCTTTCTTT
TRBV29-1	TRBD1	.	TRBJ1-4	CSVLGTDATNEKLFF	TGCAGCGTGCTCGGGACAGATGCAACTAATGAAAAACTGTTTTTT